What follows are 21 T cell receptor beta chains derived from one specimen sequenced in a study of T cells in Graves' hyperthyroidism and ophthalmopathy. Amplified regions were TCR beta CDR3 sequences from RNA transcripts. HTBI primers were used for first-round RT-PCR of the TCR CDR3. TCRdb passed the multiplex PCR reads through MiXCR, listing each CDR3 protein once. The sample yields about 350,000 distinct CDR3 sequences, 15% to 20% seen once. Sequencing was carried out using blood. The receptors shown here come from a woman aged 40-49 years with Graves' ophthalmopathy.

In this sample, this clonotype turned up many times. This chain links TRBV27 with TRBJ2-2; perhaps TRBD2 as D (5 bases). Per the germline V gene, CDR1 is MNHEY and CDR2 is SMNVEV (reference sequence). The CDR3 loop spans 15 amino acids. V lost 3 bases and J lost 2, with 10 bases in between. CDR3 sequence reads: CASSLLPSNTGELFF. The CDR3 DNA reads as TGTGCCAGCAGTTTGTTACCTAGCAACACCGGGGAGCTGTTTTTT.

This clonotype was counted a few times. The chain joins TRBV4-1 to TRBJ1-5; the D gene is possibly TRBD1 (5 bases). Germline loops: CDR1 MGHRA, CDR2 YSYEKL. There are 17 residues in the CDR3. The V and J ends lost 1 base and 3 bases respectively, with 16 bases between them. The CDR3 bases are TGCGCCAGCAGCCAAGTCGCAGCGGGGGGGAACAATCAGCCCCAGCATTTT. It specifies CASSQVAAGGNNQPQHF.

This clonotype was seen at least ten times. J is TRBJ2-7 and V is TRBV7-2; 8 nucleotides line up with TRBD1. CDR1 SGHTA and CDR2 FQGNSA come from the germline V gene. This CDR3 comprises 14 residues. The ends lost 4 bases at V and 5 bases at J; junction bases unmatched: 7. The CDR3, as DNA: TGTGCCAGCAGCTGGAGACAGGGGTCCCACGAGCAGTACTTC. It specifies CASSWRQGSHEQYF.

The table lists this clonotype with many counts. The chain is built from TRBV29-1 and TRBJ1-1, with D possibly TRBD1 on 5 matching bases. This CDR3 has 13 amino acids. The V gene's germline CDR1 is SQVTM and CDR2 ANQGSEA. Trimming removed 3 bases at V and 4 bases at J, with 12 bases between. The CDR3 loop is CSVEVAGATEAFF. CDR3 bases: TGCAGCGTTGAGGTGGCCGGGGCCACTGAAGCTTTCTTT.

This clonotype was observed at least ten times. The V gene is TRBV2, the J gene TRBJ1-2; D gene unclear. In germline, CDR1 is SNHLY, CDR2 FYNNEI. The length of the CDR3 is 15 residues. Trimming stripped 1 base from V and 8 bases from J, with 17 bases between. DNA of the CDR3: TGTGCCAGCAGTGAAGTCCATAATCCCTTGGTAGGCTACACCTTC. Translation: CASSEVHNPLVGYTF.

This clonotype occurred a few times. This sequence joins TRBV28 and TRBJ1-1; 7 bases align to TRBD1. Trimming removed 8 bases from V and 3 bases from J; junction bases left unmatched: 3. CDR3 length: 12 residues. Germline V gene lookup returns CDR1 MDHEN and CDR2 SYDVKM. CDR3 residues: CASAQGDTEAFF. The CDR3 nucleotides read TGTGCCAGCGCTCAGGGGGACACTGAAGCTTTCTTT.

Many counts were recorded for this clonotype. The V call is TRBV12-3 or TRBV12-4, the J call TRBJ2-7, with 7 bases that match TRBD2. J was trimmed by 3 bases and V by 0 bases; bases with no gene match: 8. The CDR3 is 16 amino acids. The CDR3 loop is CASSLARLARVYEQYF. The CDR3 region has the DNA TGTGCCAGCAGTTTAGCTAGACTAGCCCGCGTCTACGAGCAGTACTTC.

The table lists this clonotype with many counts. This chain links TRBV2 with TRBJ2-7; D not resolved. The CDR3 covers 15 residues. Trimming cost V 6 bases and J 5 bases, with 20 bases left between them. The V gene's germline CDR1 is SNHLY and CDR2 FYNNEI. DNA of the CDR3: TGTGCCAGCAGCGAAACTTTGCTGGGTGTCGACGAGCAGTACTTC. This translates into CASSETLLGVDEQYF.

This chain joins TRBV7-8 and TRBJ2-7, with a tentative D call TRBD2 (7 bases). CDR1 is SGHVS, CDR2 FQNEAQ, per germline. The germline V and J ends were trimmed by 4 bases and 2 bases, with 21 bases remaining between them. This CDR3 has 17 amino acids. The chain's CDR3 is CASSSQLGGGHTYEQYF. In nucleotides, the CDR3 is TGTGCCAGCAGCTCTCAATTGGGCGGGGGACACACCTACGAGCAGTACTTC.

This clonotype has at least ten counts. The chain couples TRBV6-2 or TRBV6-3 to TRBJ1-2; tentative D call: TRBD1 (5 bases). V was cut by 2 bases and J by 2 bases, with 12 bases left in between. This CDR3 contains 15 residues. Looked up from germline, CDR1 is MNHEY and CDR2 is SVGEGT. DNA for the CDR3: TGTGCCAGCAGTTACGCAGGGAGTAGGAACTATGGCTACACCTTC. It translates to CASSYAGSRNYGYTF.

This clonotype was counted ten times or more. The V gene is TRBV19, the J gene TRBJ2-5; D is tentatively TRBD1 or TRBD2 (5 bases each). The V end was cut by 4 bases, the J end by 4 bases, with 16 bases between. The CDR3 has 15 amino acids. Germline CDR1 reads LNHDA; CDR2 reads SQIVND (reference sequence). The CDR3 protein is CASSNRPGSVETQYF. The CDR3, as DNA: TGTGCCAGTAGTAACCGCCCAGGGAGTGTAGAGACCCAGTACTTC.

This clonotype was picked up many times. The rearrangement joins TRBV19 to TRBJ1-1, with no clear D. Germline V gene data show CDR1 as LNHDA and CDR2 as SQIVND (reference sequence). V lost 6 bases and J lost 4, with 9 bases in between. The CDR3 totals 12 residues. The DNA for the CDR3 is TGTGCCAGTAGCACGAGTCCCACTGAAGCTTTCTTT. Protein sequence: CASSTSPTEAFF.

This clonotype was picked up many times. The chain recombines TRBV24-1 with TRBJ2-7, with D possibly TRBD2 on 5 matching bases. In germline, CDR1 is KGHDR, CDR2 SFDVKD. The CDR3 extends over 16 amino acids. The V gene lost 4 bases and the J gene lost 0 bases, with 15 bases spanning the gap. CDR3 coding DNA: TGTGCCACCAGTGAGTCTGGAGGCTTCCTCTCCTACGAGCAGTACTTC. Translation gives CATSESGGFLSYEQYF.

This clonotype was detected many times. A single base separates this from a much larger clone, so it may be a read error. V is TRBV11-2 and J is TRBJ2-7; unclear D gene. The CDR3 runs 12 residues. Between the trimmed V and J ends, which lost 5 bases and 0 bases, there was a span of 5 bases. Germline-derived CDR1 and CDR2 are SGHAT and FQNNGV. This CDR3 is CASSPVSYEQYF. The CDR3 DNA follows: TGTGCCAGCAGCCCCGTCTCCTACGAGCAGTACTTC.

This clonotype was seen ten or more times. CDR3 sequence: CASSLGTGITFF. CDR3 bases: TGTGCCAGCAGCCTCGGGACAGGGATAACTTTCTTT. This sequence joins TRBV11-1 and TRBJ1-1; TRBD1 aligns across 9 bases. The CDR3 consists of 12 residues. From germline, CDR1 is SGHAT and CDR2 FQDESV (reference sequence). Trimming at V came to 5 bases and at J to 12 bases, leaving 7 bases not matched to a gene.

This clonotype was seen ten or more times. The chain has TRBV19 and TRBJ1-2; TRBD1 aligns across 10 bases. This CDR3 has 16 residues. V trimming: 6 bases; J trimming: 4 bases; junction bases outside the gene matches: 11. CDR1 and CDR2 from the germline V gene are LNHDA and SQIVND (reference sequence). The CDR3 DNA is TGTGCCAGTAGCCCCGGGACAGGGGCCCCCCTCTATGGCTACACCTTC. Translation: CASSPGTGAPLYGYTF.

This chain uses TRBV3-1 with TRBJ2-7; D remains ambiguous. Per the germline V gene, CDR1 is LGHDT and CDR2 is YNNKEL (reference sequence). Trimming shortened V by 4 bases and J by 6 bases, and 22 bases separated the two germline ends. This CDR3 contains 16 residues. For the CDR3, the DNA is TGTGCCAGCAGCCGGTCGGACGGCGGTGGCGGTGCCGAGCAGTACTTC. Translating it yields CASSRSDGGGGAEQYF.

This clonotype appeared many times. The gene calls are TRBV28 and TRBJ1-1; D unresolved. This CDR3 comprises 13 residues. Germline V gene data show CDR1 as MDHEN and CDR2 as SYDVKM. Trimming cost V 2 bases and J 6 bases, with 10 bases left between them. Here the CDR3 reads CASSLIGSSEAFF. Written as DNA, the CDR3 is TGTGCCAGCAGTTTAATCGGCAGCTCTGAAGCTTTCTTT. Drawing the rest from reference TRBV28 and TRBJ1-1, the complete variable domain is DVKVTQSSRYLVKRTGEKVFLECVQDMDHENMFWYRQDPGLGLRLIYFSYDVKMKEKGDIPEGYSVSREKKERFSLILESASTNQTSMYLCASSLIGSSEAFFGQGTRLTVV.

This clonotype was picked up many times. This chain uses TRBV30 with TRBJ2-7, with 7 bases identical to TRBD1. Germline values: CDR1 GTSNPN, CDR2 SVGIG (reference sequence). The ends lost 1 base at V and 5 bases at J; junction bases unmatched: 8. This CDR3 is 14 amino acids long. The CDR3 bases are TGTGCCTGGAGTGGCCACAGGGGTAGTGACGAGCAGTACTTC. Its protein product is CAWSGHRGSDEQYF. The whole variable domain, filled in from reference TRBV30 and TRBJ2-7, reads SQTIHQWPATLVQPVGSPLSLECTVEGTSNPNLYWYRQAAGRGLQLLFYSVGIGQISSEVPQNLSASRPQDRQFILSSKKLLLSDSGFYLCAWSGHRGSDEQYFGPGTRLTVT.

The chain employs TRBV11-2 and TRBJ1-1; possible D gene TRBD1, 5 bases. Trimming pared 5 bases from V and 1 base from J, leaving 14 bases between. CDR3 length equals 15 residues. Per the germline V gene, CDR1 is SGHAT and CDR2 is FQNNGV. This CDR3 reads CASSPALGGNTEAFF. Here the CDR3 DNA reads TGTGCCAGCAGCCCCGCATTGGGGGGGAACACTGAAGCTTTCTTT. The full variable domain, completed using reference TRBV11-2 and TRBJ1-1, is EAGVAQSPRYKIIEKRQSVAFWCNPISGHATLYWYQQILGQGPKLLIQFQNNGVVDDSQLPKDRFSAERLKGVDSTLKIQPAKLEDSAVYLCASSPALGGNTEAFFGQGTRLTVV.

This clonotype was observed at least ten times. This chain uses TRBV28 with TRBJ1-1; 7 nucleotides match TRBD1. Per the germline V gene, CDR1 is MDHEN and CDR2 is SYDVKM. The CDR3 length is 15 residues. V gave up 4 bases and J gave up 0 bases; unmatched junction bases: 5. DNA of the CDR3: TGTGCCAGCAGTTCAGACAGGGAACTGAACACTGAAGCTTTCTTT. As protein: CASSSDRELNTEAFF. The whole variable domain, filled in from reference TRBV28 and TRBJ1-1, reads DVKVTQSSRYLVKRTGEKVFLECVQDMDHENMFWYRQDPGLGLRLIYFSYDVKMKEKGDIPEGYSVSREKKERFSLILESASTNQTSMYLCASSSDRELNTEAFFGQGTRLTVV.